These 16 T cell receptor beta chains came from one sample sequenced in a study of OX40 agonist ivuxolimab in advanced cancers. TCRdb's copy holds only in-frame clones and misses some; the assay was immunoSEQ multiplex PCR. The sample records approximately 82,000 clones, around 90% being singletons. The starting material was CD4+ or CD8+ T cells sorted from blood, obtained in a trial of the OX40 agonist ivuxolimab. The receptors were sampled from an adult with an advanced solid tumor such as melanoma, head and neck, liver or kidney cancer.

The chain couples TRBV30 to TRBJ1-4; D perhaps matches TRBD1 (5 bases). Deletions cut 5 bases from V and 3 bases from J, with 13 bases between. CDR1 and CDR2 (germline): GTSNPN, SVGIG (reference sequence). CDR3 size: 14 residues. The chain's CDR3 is CAWALQGSNEKLFF. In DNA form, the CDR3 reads TGTGCCTGGGCCCTTCAGGGCTCTAATGAAAAACTGTTTTTT.

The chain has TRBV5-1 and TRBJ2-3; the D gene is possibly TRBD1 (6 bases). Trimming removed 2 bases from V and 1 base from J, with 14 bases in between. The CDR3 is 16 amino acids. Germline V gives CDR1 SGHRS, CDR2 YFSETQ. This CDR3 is CASSFEKAGGTDTQYF. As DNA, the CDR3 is TGCGCCAGCAGCTTCGAAAAGGCAGGGGGCACAGATACGCAGTATTTT.

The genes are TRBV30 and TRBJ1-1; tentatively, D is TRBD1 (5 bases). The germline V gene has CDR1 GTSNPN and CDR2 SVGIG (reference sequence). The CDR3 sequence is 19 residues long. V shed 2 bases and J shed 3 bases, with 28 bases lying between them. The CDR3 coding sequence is TGTGCCTGGAGTAGGTCGGGTCAAGTTATAGGGGTTCAGGACACTGAAGCTTTCTTT. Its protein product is CAWSRSGQVIGVQDTEAFF. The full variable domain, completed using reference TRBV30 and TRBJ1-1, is SQTIHQWPATLVQPVGSPLSLECTVEGTSNPNLYWYRQAAGRGLQLLFYSVGIGQISSEVPQNLSASRPQDRQFILSSKKLLLSDSGFYLCAWSRSGQVIGVQDTEAFFGQGTRLTVV.

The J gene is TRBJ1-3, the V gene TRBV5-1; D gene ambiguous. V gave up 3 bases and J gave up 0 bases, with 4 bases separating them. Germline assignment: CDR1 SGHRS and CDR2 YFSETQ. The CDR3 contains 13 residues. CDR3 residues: CASSSYSGNTIYF. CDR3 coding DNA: TGCGCCAGCAGCTCCTACTCTGGAAACACCATATATTTT.

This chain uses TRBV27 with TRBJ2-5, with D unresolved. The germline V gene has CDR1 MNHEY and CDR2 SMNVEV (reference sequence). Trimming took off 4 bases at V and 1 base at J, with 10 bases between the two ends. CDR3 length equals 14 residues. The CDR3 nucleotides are TGTGCCAGCAGTTCCCGCAACCCCCAAGAGACCCAGTACTTC. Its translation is CASSSRNPQETQYF.

The CDR3 DNA is TGCGCCAGCAGCTCCTCCCCCGGGACTAGCGACTACAATGAGCAGTTCTTC. Amino acids: CASSSSPGTSDYNEQFF. The rearrangement joins TRBV4-1 to TRBJ2-1, with TRBD2 identical over 10 bases. The CDR3 covers 17 residues. CDR1 and CDR2 from the germline V gene are MGHRA and YSYEKL. The V and J ends lost 5 bases and 3 bases, in that order; junction bases with no gene match: 10.

The CDR3 DNA is TGTGCCAGCAGCCAAGATTTTGGCCAAGACCATCAGCCCCAGCATTTT. Encoded protein: CASSQDFGQDHQPQHF. The chain recombines TRBV4-2 with TRBJ1-5; D is undetermined. Looked up from germline, CDR1 is LGHNA and CDR2 is YNFKEQ. The germline V and J ends were trimmed by 0 bases and 5 bases, with 14 bases remaining between them. The CDR3 runs to 16 residues.

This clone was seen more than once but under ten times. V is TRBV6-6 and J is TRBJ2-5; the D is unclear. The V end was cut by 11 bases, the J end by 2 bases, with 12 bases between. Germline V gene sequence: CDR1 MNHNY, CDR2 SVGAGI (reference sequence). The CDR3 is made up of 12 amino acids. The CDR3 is CASTAIQETQYF. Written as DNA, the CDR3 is TGTGCCTCGACCGCTATTCAAGAGACCCAGTACTTC.

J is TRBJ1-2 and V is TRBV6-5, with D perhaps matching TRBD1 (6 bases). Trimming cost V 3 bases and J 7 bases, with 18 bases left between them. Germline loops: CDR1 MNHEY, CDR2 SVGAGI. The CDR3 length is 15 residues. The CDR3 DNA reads TGTGCCAGCAGTTATTCCTGGGGGCAAGTGCGTGGCTACACCTTC. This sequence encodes CASSYSWGQVRGYTF.

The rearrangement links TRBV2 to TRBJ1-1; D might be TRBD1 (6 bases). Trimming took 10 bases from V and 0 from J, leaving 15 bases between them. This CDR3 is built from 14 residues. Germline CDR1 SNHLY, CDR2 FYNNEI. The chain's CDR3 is CAIRTDSMNTEAFF. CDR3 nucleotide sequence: TGTGCCATTAGGACAGATAGTATGAACACTGAAGCTTTCTTT.

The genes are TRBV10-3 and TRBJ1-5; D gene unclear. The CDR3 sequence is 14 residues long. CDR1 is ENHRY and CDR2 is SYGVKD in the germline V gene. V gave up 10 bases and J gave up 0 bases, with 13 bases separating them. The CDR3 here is CATTLDGSNQPQHF. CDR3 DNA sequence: TGTGCCACCACGCTGGACGGTAGCAATCAGCCCCAGCATTTT.

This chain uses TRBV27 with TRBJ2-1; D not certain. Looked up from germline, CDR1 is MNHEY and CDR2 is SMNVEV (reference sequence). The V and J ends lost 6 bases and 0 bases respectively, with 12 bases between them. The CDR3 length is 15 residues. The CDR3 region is CASRQDRDSYNEQFF. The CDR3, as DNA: TGTGCCAGCAGGCAAGACCGAGACTCCTACAATGAGCAGTTCTTC.

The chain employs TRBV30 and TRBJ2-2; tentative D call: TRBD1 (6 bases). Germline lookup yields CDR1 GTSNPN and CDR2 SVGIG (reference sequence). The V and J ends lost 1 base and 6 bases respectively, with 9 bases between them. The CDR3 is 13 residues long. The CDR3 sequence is CAWSGAGAGELFF. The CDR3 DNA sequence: TGTGCCTGGAGTGGGGCAGGGGCCGGGGAGCTGTTTTTT.

The CDR3 loop is CASSPLQGPLGSYNEQFF. CDR3 sequence (DNA): TGTGCCAGCTCACCATTACAGGGGCCACTGGGATCGTACAATGAGCAGTTCTTC. J is TRBJ2-1 and V is TRBV18; the match to TRBD1 covers 7 bases. The CDR3 has 18 amino acids. V shed 2 bases, J shed 4 bases, and the junction held 14 bases outside the gene matches. Germline V gives CDR1 KGHSH, CDR2 LQKENI.

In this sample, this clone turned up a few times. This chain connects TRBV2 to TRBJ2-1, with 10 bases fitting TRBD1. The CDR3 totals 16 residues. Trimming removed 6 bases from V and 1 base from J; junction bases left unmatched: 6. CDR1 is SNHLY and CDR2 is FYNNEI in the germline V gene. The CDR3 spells CASRGTGEVSYNEQFF. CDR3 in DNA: TGTGCCAGCAGGGGGACAGGGGAGGTATCCTACAATGAGCAGTTCTTC.

The chain's CDR3 is CASSIRLLSTDTQYF. CDR3 DNA sequence: TGTGCCAGCAGCATTAGACTCCTAAGCACAGATACGCAGTATTTT. The rearrangement links TRBV7-8 to TRBJ2-3; D not certain. Between the trimmed V and J ends, which lost 5 bases and 0 bases, there was a span of 12 bases. Germline loops: CDR1 SGHVS, CDR2 FQNEAQ. This CDR3 is 15 amino acids long.